This T cell receptor beta chain originates from a study of T cell responses to AZD1222 COVID-19 vaccine. The V and J ends lost 0 bases and 2 bases respectively, with 10 bases between them. CDR3 length equals 15 residues. Germline loops: CDR1 LGHNA, CDR2 YSLEER. The table came from immunoSEQ multiplex PCR; TCRdb's copy has only in-frame clones and leaves some out. The sample records 100,000 to 150,000 clones, roughly 93% being singletons. Study-level results: A rise in Spike-specific TCR breadth and depth followed two AZD1222 doses. Regions 160-218 and 743-854 held dominance among vaccine-associated CD4 TCRs, which spanned spike. In the spike-specific TCR repertoire, nearly half reportedly target unmutated variant regions.

Comment on this clone: Its antigen is undetermined.

The TCR comes from an adult in good health. J is TRBJ2-5 and V is TRBV4-3; D is perhaps TRBD1 (6 bases). The source material was peripheral blood, sampled on day 0 of AZD1222 vaccination. CDR3 nucleotide sequence: TGCGCCAGCAGCCAAGATTTCACAGGGCAAGAGACCCAGTACTTC. It encodes CASSQDFTGQETQYF.